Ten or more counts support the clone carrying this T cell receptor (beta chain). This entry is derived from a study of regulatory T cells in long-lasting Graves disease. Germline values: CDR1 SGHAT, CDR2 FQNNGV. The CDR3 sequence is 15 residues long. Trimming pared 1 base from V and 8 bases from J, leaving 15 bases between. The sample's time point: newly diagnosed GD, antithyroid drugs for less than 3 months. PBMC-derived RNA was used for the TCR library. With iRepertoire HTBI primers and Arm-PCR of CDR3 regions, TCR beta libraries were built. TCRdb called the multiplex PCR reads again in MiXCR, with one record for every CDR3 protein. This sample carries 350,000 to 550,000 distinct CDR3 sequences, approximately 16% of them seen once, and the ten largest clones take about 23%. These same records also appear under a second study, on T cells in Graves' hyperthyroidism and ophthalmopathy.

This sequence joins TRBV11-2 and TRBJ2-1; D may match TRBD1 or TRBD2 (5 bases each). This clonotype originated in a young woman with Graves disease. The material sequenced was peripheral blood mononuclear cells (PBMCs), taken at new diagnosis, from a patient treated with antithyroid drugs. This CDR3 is CASSLGGTTRHEQFF. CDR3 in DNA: TGTGCCAGCAGCTTAGGGGGGACCACTCGGCATGAGCAGTTCTTC.